This TCR beta chain was found in a study of regulatory T cells in long-lasting Graves disease. Broader study findings: Persistent Graves' patients possessed reduced TCR diversity relative to recently diagnosed ones.

This clonotype was found many times. No antigen is known for it. Building of the TCR beta libraries involved iRepertoire HTBI primers and Arm-PCR of CDR3 regions. TCRdb called the multiplex PCR reads again in MiXCR, with one record for every CDR3 protein. The table records fewer than 650,000 distinct CDR3 sequences, under 20% of them present only once. Time point: newly diagnosed GD, antithyroid drugs for less than 3 months. Preparation of the TCR library used RNA extracted from PBMCs. CDR1 and CDR2 (germline): MDHEN, SYDVKM. The CDR3 has 14 residues. V lost 4 bases, J lost 8 bases, and 16 bases lay in between. This sample was shared with a second study, whose subject was T cells in Graves' hyperthyroidism and ophthalmopathy. Turning to that study: The study used the HTBI primer set for a first-round RT-PCR of the TCR CDR3. Most thyroid-expanded clonotypes above 0.001 were also found in blood. Stable hyperthyroidism and ophthalmopathy were separated using 13 V-J signatures.

The V gene is TRBV28, the J gene TRBJ2-3; possible D gene TRBD2, 7 bases. The material was peripheral blood mononuclear cells (PBMCs), obtained at new diagnosis, from a patient treated with antithyroid drugs. The TCR was taken from a woman aged 25 to 45 with Graves disease. CDR3: CASSSRGGDGTQYF. DNA for the CDR3: TGTGCCAGCAGTTCCCGAGGGGGGGACGGTACGCAGTATTTT.